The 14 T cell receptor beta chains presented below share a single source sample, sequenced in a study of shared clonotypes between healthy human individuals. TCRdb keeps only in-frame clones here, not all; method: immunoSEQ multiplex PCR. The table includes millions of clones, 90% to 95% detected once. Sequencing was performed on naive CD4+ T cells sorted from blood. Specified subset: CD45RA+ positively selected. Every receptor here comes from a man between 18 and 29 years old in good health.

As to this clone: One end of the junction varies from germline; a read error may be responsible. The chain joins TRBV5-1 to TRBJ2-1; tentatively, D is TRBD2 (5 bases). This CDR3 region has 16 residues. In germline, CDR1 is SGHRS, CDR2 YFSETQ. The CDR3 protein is CASSLGAVVPYNEQFF. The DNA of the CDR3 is TGCGCCAGCAGTTTGGGAGCAGTGGTCCCCTACAATGAGCAGTTCTTC.

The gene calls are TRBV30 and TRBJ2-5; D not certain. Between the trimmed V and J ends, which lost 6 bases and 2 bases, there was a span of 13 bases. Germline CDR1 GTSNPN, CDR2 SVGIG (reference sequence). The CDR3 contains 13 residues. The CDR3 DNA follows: TGTGCCTGTAGGCATTTGAAGCAAGAGACCCAGTACTTC. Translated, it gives CACRHLKQETQYF.

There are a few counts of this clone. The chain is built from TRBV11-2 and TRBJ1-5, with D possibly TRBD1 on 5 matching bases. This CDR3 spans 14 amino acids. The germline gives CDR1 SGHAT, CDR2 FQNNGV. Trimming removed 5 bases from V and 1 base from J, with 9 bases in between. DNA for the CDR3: TGTGCCAGCAGCCCGGACACGAGCAATCAGCCCCAGCATTTT. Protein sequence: CASSPDTSNQPQHF.

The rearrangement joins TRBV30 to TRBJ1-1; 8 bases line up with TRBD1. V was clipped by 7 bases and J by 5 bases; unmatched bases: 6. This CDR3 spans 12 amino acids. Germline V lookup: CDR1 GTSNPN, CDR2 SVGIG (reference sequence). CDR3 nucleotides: TGTGCCTCCGGACAGGGTAGGACTGAAGCTTTCTTT. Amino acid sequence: CASGQGRTEAFF.

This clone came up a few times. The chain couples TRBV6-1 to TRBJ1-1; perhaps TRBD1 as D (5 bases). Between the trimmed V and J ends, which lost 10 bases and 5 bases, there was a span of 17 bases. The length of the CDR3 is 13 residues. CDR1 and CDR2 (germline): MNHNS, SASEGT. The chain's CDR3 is CATPGRWGTEAFF. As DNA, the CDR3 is TGTGCCACCCCCGGGCGGTGGGGGACTGAAGCTTTCTTT.

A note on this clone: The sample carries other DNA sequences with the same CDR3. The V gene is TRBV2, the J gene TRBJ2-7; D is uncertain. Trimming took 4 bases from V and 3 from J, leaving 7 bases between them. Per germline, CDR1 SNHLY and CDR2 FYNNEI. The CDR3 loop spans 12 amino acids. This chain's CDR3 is CASSVSGYEQYF. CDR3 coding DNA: TGTGCCAGCAGTGTTTCCGGCTACGAGCAGTACTTC.

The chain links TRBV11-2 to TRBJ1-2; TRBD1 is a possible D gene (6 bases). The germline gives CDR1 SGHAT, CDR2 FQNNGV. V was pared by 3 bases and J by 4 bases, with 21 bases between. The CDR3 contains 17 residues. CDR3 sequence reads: CASSFGKRDTLLYGYTF. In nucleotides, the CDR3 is TGTGCCAGCAGCTTTGGAAAGCGGGACACTCTCCTCTATGGCTACACCTTC.

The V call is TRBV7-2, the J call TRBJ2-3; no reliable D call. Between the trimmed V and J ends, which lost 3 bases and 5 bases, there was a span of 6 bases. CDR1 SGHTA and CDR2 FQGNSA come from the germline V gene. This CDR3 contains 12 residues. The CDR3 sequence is CASSFGVDTQYF. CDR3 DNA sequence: TGTGCCAGCAGCTTTGGAGTAGATACGCAGTATTTT.

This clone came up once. The CDR3 spells CASSSTGAGTEAFF. CDR3 coding DNA: TGTGCCAGCAGCTCGACAGGGGCGGGCACTGAAGCTTTCTTT. V usage is TRBV11-2 and J usage is TRBJ1-1; 8 nucleotides agree with TRBD1. The CDR3 spans 14 residues. Per the germline V gene, CDR1 is SGHAT and CDR2 is FQNNGV. After removal of 4 bases from V and 4 bases from J, the junction contained 5 bases not matched to a gene.

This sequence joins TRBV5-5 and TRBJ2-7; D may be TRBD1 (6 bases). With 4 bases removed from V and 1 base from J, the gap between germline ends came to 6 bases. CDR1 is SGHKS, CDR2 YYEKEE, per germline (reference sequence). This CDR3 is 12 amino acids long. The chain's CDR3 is CASSTGSYEQYF. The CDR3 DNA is TGTGCCAGCAGCACAGGGTCCTACGAGCAGTACTTC. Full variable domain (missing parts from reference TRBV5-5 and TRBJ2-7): DAGVTQSPTHLIKTRGQQVTLRCSPISGHKSVSWYQQVLGQGPQFIFQYYEKEERGRGNFPDRFSARQFPNYSSELNVNALLLGDSALYLCASSTGSYEQYFGPGTRLTVT.

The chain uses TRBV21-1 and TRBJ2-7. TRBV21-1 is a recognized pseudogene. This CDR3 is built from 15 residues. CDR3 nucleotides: TGTGCCAGCAGCTACCGGGGCCCGAAGGGTTTAGGGCAGTACTTC. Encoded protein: CASSYRGPKGLGQYF.

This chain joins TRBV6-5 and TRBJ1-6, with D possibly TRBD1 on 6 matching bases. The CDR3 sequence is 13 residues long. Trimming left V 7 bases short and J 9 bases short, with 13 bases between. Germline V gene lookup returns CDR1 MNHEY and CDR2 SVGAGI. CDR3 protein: CASMQGFISPLHF. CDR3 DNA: TGTGCCAGCATGCAGGGGTTTATTTCACCCCTCCACTTT.

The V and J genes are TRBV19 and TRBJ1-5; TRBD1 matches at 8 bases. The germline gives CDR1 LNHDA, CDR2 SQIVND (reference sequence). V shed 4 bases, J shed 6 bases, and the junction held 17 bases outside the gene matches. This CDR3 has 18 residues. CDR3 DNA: TGTGCCAGTAGTACCGGGACAGGTGAATTGGCTGGGGGTCAGCCCCAGCATTTT. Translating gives CASSTGTGELAGGQPQHF.

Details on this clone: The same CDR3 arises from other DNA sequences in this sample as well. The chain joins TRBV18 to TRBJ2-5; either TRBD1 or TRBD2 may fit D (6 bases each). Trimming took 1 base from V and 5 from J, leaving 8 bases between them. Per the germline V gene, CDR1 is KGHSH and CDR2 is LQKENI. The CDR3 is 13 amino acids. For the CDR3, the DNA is TGTGCCAGCTCACCACGGGGGGCGGAGACCCAGTACTTC. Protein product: CASSPRGAETQYF.